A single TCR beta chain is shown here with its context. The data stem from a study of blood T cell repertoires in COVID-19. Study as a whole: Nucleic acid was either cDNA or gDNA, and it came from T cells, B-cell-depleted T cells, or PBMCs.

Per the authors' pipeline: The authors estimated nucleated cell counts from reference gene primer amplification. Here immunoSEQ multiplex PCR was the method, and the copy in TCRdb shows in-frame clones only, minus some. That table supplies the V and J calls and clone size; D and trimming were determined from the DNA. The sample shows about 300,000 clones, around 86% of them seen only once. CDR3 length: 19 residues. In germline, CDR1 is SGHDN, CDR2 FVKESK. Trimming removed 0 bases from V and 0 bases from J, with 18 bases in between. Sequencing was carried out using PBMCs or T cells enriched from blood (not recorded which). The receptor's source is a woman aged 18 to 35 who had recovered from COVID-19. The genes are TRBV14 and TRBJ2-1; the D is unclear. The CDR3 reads CASSQDSVSQFSSYNEQFF. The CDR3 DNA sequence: TGTGCCAGCAGCCAAGATTCTGTTTCTCAGTTCAGCTCCTACAATGAGCAGTTCTTC.